This T cell receptor beta chain derives from a study of blood T cell repertoires in COVID-19. The overall study: COVID-19 samples, acute and convalescent, were from the United States, Italy and Spain. PBMCs, B-cell-depleted T cells, or T cells were the source of the cDNA or gDNA that made up the material.

The Seattle site enrolled patients during active infection and followed them longitudinally. V was trimmed by 8 bases and J by 0 bases, leaving 11 bases between them. This CDR3 region has 14 residues. The germline gives CDR1 LNHDA, CDR2 SQIVND (reference sequence). Per the original data handling: It was from reference gene primer amplification that nucleated cell counts were estimated. Profiling relied on immunoSEQ multiplex PCR, and the TCRdb table lists in-frame clones only, not all of them. That table supplies the V and J calls and clone size; D and trimming were determined from the DNA. This sample yields under 450,000 clones, of which approximately 90% are seen a single time; about 1.6% belongs to the top ten.

The specimen was peripheral blood. The chain links TRBV19 to TRBJ1-3; tentative D call: TRBD1 (6 bases). The receptor was isolated from a woman aged 35 to 49 with COVID-19, enrolled during active disease. As DNA, the CDR3 is TGTGCCAGTGCTCAGACAGGCTCTGGAAACACCATATATTTT. Amino acids: CASAQTGSGNTIYF.